The 10 T cell receptor beta chains below all came from one sample that was sequenced in a study of T cell repertoires in cytomegalovirus infection (dated by TCRdb to between 2018 and 2020). What the treatment or condition label conveys for this sample: in vitro stimulation with specific CMV peptide epitopes to enrich CMV-specific T cells. For these TCRs, the target antigens are not known. The sequencer was an Illumina HiSeq 1500. TCRdb reprocessed the public reads (quality trimming at Q25 with fastp, clone calling with MiXCR) and kept in-frame beta chains. Entries are consolidated by CDR3 protein sequence, retaining the most common genes and DNA. Present in this sample are roughly 730,000 distinct CDR3 sequences, roughly 36% of which were seen just once. The ten biggest clones cover roughly 20% of the sample. The specimen comprised cultured PBMCs, sampled from culture after CMV antigen stimulation. These receptors were collected from a human donor in good health (CMV status not recorded). Some clones in this sample may be carry-over from other donors' samples.

This chain uses TRBV7-6 with TRBJ2-2, with TRBD2 matching 8 bases. Germline V gene data show CDR1 as SGHVS and CDR2 as FNYEAQ. After removal of 5 bases from V and 3 bases from J, the junction contained 8 bases not matched to a gene. The CDR3 totals 16 residues. DNA for the CDR3: TGTGCCAGCAGCAACACCGGGACTAGTTACACCGGGGAGCTGTTTTTT. Protein: CASSNTGTSYTGELFF.

The table lists this clonotype with a few counts. The chain links TRBV10-3 to TRBJ1-1; D gene uncertain. Germline CDR1 ENHRY, CDR2 SYGVKD. The CDR3 loop spans 12 amino acids. V lost 0 bases and J lost 5, with 4 bases in between. The CDR3 is CAISESRTEAFF. In nucleotides, the CDR3 is TGTGCCATCAGTGAGTCGAGGACTGAAGCTTTCTTT.

J is TRBJ2-1 and V is TRBV7-3, with a weak D call TRBD2 (5 bases). This CDR3 region has 14 residues. V was shortened by 3 bases and J by 9 bases, with 15 bases between the two germline ends. Germline assignment: CDR1 SGHTA and CDR2 FQGTGA. CDR3 in DNA: TGTGCCAGCAGCTTCTTCCTAGCCCGCGCTGAGCAGTTCTTC. As protein: CASSFFLARAEQFF.

This clonotype was observed a single time. The chain joins TRBV20-1 to TRBJ2-5; TRBD1 matches at 7 bases. Germline V gene lookup returns CDR1 DFQATT and CDR2 SNEGSKA (reference sequence). The CDR3 is made up of 14 amino acids. J gave up 3 bases and V 0 bases, and 4 bases lay outside the gene matches. CDR3 sequence: CSARDITGEETQYF. Written as DNA, the CDR3 is TGCAGTGCTAGAGATATTACAGGGGAAGAGACCCAGTACTTC.

This clonotype has a handful of counts. This chain links TRBV6-1 with TRBJ2-5, with D perhaps TRBD2 (6 bases). The CDR3 runs 14 residues. The germline CDR1 and CDR2 sequences are MNHNS and SASEGT. The V and J ends lost 5 bases and 5 bases respectively, with 15 bases between them. The CDR3: CASSFDLEGETQYF. The CDR3, as DNA: TGTGCCAGCAGTTTCGATCTGGAGGGGGAGACCCAGTACTTC.

In this sample, this clonotype turned up many times. J is TRBJ2-1 and V is TRBV7-2, with D possibly being TRBD2 (6 bases). V lost 5 bases to trimming and J lost 6 bases, with 23 bases between them. Germline V lookup: CDR1 SGHTA, CDR2 FQGNSA. CDR3 length equals 17 residues. CDR3 nucleotides: TGTGCCAGCAGCCCACAGGTGGGAGGAACCTGGGGCAATGAGCAGTTCTTC. Encoded protein: CASSPQVGGTWGNEQFF.

This rearrangement joins TRBV18 to TRBJ2-1; 8 nucleotides agree with TRBD2. Germline V CDR1 and CDR2: KGHSH, LQKENI. V lost 0 bases to trimming and J lost 4 bases; unmatched junction nucleotides: 5. This CDR3 is 16 amino acids long. CDR3 coding DNA: TGTGCCAGCTCACCACCGGGACTAGACTTGTACAATGAGCAGTTCTTC. Its protein is CASSPPGLDLYNEQFF.

In its sample, this clonotype was seen a few times. The V call is TRBV7-9, the J call TRBJ2-7, with 7 nucleotides matching TRBD2. The ends lost 1 base at V and 0 bases at J; junction bases unmatched: 12. From germline, CDR1 is SEHNR and CDR2 FQNEAQ (reference sequence). The CDR3 runs 18 residues. The CDR3 reads CASSLGSWRGSHSYEQYF. DNA for the CDR3: TGTGCCAGCAGCTTAGGGAGTTGGCGCGGGAGCCACTCCTACGAGCAGTACTTC.

CDR3 coding DNA: TGTGCCAGCAGCTTAGGGGGGGAGGGTTCGGGCTATGGCTACACCTTC. The encoded protein is CASSLGGEGSGYGYTF. The chain joins TRBV7-8 to TRBJ1-2, with D perhaps matching TRBD1 (5 bases). This CDR3 spans 16 amino acids. Per the germline V gene, CDR1 is SGHVS and CDR2 is FQNEAQ. V lost 1 base and J lost 4, with 16 bases in between.

This clonotype turned up a few times. V and J are TRBV7-8 and TRBJ2-1; 10 bases are a match to TRBD2. There are 17 residues in the CDR3. CDR1 is SGHVS, CDR2 FQNEAQ, per germline. Trimming took 8 bases from V and 8 from J; bases not matched to a gene: 18. DNA for the CDR3: TGTGCCAGCTTAGACCGTGGGCTAGCGGGAGTTAGGTATGAGCAGTTCTTC. It codes for CASLDRGLAGVRYEQFF.